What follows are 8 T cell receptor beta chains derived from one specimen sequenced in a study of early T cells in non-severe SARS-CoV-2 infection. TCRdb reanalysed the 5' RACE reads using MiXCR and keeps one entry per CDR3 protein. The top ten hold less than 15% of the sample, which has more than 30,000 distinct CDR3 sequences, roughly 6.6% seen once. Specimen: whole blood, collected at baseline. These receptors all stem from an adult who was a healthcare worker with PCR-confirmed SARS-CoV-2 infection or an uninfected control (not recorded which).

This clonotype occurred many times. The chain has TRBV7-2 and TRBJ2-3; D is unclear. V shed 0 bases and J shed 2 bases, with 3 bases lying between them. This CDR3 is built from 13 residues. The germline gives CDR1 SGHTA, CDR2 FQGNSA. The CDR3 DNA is TGTGCCAGCAGCTTAGCGTTCACAGATACGCAGTATTTT. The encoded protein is CASSLAFTDTQYF.

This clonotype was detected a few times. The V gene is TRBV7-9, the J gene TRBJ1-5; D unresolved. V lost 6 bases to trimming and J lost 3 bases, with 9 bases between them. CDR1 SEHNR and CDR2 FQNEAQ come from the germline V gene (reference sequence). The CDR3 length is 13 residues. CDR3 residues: CASRGGFNQPQHF. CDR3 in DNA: TGTGCCAGCAGAGGAGGTTTCAATCAGCCCCAGCATTTT.

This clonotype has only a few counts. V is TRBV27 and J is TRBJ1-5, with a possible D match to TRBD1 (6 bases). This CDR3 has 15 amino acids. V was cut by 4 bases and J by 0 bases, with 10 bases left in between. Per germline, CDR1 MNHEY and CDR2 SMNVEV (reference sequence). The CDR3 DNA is TGTGCCAGCAGTTGGACAGCACATAGCAATCAGCCCCAGCATTTT. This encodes CASSWTAHSNQPQHF.

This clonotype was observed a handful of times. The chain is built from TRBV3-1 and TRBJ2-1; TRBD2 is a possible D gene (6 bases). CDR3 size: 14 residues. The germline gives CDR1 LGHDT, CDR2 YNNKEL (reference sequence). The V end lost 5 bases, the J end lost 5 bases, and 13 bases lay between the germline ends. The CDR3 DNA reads TGTGCCAGCAGCGATCGGACTAAAAACAATGAGCAGTTCTTC. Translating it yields CASSDRTKNNEQFF.

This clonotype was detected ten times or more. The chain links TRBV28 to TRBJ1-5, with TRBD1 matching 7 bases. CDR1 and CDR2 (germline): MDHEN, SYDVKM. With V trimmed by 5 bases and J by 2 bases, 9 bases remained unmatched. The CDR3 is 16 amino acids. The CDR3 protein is CASSGGDSSGNQPQHF. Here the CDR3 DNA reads TGTGCCAGCAGTGGGGGGGACAGTTCGGGCAATCAGCCCCAGCATTTT. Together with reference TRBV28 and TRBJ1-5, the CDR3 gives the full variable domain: DVKVTQSSRYLVKRTGEKVFLECVQDMDHENMFWYRQDPGLGLRLIYFSYDVKMKEKGDIPEGYSVSREKKERFSLILESASTNQTSMYLCASSGGDSSGNQPQHFGDGTRLSIL.

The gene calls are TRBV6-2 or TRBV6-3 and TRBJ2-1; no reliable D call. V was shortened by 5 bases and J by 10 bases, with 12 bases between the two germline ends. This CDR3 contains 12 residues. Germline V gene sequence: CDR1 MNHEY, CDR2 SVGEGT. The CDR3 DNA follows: TGTGCCAGCAGTCAGACCGCCTCCGAGCAGTTCTTC. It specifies CASSQTASEQFF.

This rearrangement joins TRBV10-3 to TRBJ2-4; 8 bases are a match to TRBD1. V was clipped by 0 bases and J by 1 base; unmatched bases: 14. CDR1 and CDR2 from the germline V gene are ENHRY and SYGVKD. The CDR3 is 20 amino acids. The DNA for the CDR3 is TGTGCCATCAGTGAGTCGAGTGGACAGGGTTATCTAGGTGCCAAAAACATTCAGTACTTC. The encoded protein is CAISESSGQGYLGAKNIQYF.

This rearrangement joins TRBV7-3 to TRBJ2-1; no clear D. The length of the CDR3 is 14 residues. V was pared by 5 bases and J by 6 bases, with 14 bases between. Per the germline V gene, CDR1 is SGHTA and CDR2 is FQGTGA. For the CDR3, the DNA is TGTGCCAGCAGCCCTACGGTGGATAGCAATGAGCAGTTCTTC. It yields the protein CASSPTVDSNEQFF.